This TCR beta chain stems from a study of OX40 agonist ivuxolimab in advanced cancers. Study information: Patients were dosed intravenously with ivuxolimab at 0.01 to 10 mg/kg every 2 weeks. Antecedent anti-PD-1, anti-PD-L1 or anti-CTLA-4 therapy was permissible, with about 39% having received some. Study results and caveats: Some of the lowest clonal expansion was seen in partial responders at 0.1-3.0 mg/kg.

Concerning this clone: Its antigen is currently unknown.

The CDR3 contains 18 residues. Germline trimming cut 2 bases from V and 3 bases from J; bases unmatched to any gene: 7. Per the germline V gene, CDR1 is SGHVS and CDR2 is FNYEAQ. Clones were read by immunoSEQ multiplex PCR, and TCRdb kept only the in-frame ones, dropping some. The sample yields 50,000 to 65,000 clones, around 85% seen once. J is TRBJ2-2 and V is TRBV7-6, with TRBD2 identical over 12 bases. Source: CD4+ or CD8+ T cells sorted from blood, taken in a trial of the OX40 agonist ivuxolimab. The TCR was taken from an adult with an advanced solid tumor such as melanoma, head and neck, liver or kidney cancer. The chain's CDR3 is CASSLLAGGPSDTGELFF. The CDR3 DNA follows: TGTGCCAGCAGCTTACTAGCGGGAGGGCCATCAGACACCGGGGAGCTGTTTTTT.